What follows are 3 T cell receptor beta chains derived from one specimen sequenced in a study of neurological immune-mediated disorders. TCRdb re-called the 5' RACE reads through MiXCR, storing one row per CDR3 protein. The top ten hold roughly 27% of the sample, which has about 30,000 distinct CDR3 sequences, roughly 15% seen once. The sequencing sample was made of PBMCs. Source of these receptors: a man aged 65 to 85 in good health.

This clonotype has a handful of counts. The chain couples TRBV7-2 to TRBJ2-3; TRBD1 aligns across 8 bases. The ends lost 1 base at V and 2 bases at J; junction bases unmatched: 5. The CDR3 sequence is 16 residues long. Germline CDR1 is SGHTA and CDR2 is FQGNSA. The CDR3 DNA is TGTGCCAGCAGCTTAGGGAGGACAGGGTACACAGATACGCAGTATTTT. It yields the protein CASSLGRTGYTDTQYF. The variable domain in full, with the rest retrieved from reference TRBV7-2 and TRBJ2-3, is GAGVSQSPSNKVTEKGKDVELRCDPISGHTALYWYRQSLGQGLEFLIYFQGNSAPDKSGLPSDRFSAERTGGSVSTLTIQRTQQEDSAVYLCASSLGRTGYTDTQYFGPGTRLTVL.

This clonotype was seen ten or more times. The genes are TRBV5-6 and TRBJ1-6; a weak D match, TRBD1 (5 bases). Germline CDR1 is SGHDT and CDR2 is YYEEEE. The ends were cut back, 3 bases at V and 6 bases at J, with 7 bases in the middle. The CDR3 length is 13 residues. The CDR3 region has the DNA TGTGCCAGCAGCTCGGGACCTAATTCACCCCTCCACTTT. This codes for CASSSGPNSPLHF.

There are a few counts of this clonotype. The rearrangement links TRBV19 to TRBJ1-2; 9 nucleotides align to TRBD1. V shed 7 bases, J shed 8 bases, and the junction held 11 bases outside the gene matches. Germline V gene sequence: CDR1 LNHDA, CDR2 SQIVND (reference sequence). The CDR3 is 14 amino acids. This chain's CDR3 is CASKTGTGLRGYTF. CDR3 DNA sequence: TGTGCCAGTAAAACCGGGACAGGGTTACGAGGCTACACCTTC.